One T cell receptor (beta chain) is described in this entry. Its antigen is undetermined. This record comes from a study of a mutant IDH1 vaccine in newly diagnosed glioma. As for the study in general: Scheduled for weeks 1, 3, 5, 7, 11, 15, 19 and 23, eight vaccinations were given to patients. Most patients had radiochemotherapy with temozolomide before enrollment; others had one alone. Vaccinations were initiated 4-6 weeks following radiotherapy alone, or were given together with temozolomide cycles.

Clones were sequenced by immunoSEQ multiplex PCR, and TCRdb holds only the in-frame ones, with some missing. The sample carries about 32,000 clones, roughly 80% recorded once. The CDR3 is 13 amino acids. The V end lost 4 bases, the J end lost 4 bases, and 8 bases lay between the germline ends. CDR1 and CDR2 (germline): MNHNS, SASEGT. Described time point: week 11, during vaccination. A 20-mer mutant IDH1 peptide at 300 ug was injected subcutaneously with topical imiquimod. Sequenced material: PBMCs, taken from a glioma patient whose treatment included an IDH1 peptide vaccine. The sequence derives from a man aged 25 to 45 with glioma. The rearrangement joins TRBV6-1 to TRBJ1-5; D gene ambiguous. In DNA, the CDR3 is TGTGCCAGCAGTGGGGAGGAGAATCAGCCCCAGCATTTT. It specifies CASSGEENQPQHF.